The 17 T cell receptor beta chains below all came from one sample that was sequenced in a study of blood T cell repertoires in COVID-19. Data came from immunoSEQ multiplex PCR; TCRdb stores just in-frame clones and leaves some out. The profile shows some 220,000 clones, 84% of them singletons. The material sequenced was peripheral blood. Receptor source: a woman between 25 and 40 years old who had recovered from COVID-19.

The gene calls are TRBV30 and TRBJ2-7, with TRBD2 identical over 7 bases. Trimming at V came to 4 bases and at J to 2 bases, leaving 8 bases not matched to a gene. This CDR3 is 14 amino acids long. CDR1 and CDR2 from the germline V gene are GTSNPN and SVGIG (reference sequence). The CDR3 region has the DNA TGTGCCTGGAAGCCTAGCGGTCCTACCTACGAGCAGTACTTC. It specifies CAWKPSGPTYEQYF.

This chain connects TRBV13 to TRBJ2-5; TRBD2 agrees at 12 bases. The junction had 10 bases not matched to a gene; V was cut back by 4 bases and J by 10 bases. The CDR3 is 15 amino acids. Looked up from germline, CDR1 is PRHDT and CDR2 is FYEKMQ (reference sequence). The CDR3 spells CASSSQTSGRSDQYF. DNA of the CDR3: TGTGCCAGCAGCTCCCAGACTAGCGGGAGAAGCGACCAGTACTTC.

CDR3 residues: CASSLAGVYNEQFF. DNA for the CDR3: TGTGCCAGCAGTCTAGCGGGAGTATACAATGAGCAGTTCTTC. The chain carries TRBV11-3 and TRBJ2-1; 10 nucleotides line up with TRBD2. CDR1 is SGHNT, CDR2 YENEEA, per germline. CDR3 size: 14 residues. Trimming cost V 6 bases and J 4 bases; bases outside gene matches: 3.

The chain is built from TRBV12-3 or TRBV12-4 and TRBJ1-1; D not certain. The CDR3 sequence is 12 residues long. Trimming shortened V by 5 bases and J by 5 bases, and 9 bases separated the two germline ends. CDR3 amino acids: CASSRTYTEAFF. In nucleotides, the CDR3 is TGTGCCAGCAGTCGGACTTATACTGAAGCTTTCTTT.

The CDR3 nucleotides are TGTGCCAGCAGGTCCCCGGGACAGGGAGGTTTGGGTGAGCAGTACTTC. Translation gives CASRSPGQGGLGEQYF. This chain links TRBV28 with TRBJ2-7, with 9 bases lining up with TRBD1. The CDR3 is made up of 16 amino acids. Germline V gene lookup returns CDR1 MDHEN and CDR2 SYDVKM. V shed 6 bases, J shed 7 bases, and the junction held 16 bases outside the gene matches.

CDR3 protein: CASSTGTNEKLFF. The CDR3 DNA follows: TGTGCCAGCAGTACAGGAACTAATGAAAAACTGTTTTTT. The J gene is TRBJ1-4, the V gene TRBV6-5, with D perhaps matching TRBD1 (5 bases). CDR3 length: 13 amino acids. Germline lookup yields CDR1 MNHEY and CDR2 SVGAGI. V was trimmed by 5 bases and J by 1 base, leaving 5 bases between them.

The chain links TRBV5-1 to TRBJ2-2; maybe TRBD2 (6 bases). V was shortened by 4 bases and J by 6 bases, with 13 bases between the two germline ends. This CDR3 has 14 residues. Germline V gene sequence: CDR1 SGHRS, CDR2 YFSETQ. The CDR3 DNA reads TGCGCCAGCAGCCCTCGGGGGTTGGCCGGGGAGCTGTTTTTT. It codes for CASSPRGLAGELFF.

The V and J genes are TRBV7-4 and TRBJ2-3; D gene uncertain. The CDR3 extends over 14 amino acids. V dropped 9 bases and J dropped 1 base, with 14 bases sitting between them. Germline V gene data show CDR1 as SGHVT and CDR2 as SQSDAQ. The CDR3 sequence is CARTYGKRTDTQYF. The DNA for the CDR3 is TGTGCCAGGACTTATGGAAAACGCACAGATACGCAGTATTTT.

The gene calls are TRBV5-6 and TRBJ1-3; 7 positions match TRBD1. The V segment lost 3 bases and the J segment 4 bases; nucleotides outside the gene matches: 4. The CDR3 is 14 amino acids. Germline assignment: CDR1 SGHDT and CDR2 YYEEEE. This CDR3 is CASSSTGVGNTIYF. The CDR3 nucleotides are TGTGCCAGCAGCTCAACAGGGGTCGGAAACACCATATATTTT.

This chain connects TRBV11-3 to TRBJ2-3; no firm D call. The CDR3 is made up of 16 amino acids. V was pared by 1 base and J by 0 bases, with 11 bases between. The germline V gene has CDR1 SGHNT and CDR2 YENEEA. Here the CDR3 reads CASSLGRSPSTDTQYF. The CDR3 nucleotides read TGTGCCAGCAGCTTAGGAAGGAGCCCTAGCACAGATACGCAGTATTTT.

This sequence joins TRBV3-1 (or the pseudogene TRBV3-2) and TRBJ1-4, with D uncertain. CDR1 and CDR2 (germline): LGHDT, YNNKEL (reference sequence). This CDR3 region has 16 residues. The V end lost 0 bases, the J end lost 3 bases, and 11 bases lay between the germline ends. CDR3 in amino acids: CASSQDQETPNEKLFF. The CDR3 nucleotides are TGTGCCAGCAGCCAAGATCAGGAAACCCCTAATGAAAAACTGTTTTTT.

The chain is built from TRBV30 and TRBJ1-5; D ambiguous. The V and J ends lost 3 bases and 3 bases respectively, with 9 bases between them. The germline V gene has CDR1 GTSNPN and CDR2 SVGIG (reference sequence). CDR3 length: 13 amino acids. The CDR3 spells CAWRRELNQPQHF. The DNA of the CDR3 is TGTGCCTGGAGACGGGAGCTCAATCAGCCCCAGCATTTT.

The V gene is TRBV27, the J gene TRBJ2-7; D might be TRBD1 (7 bases). The V gene's germline CDR1 is MNHEY and CDR2 SMNVEV (reference sequence). V was trimmed by 6 bases and J by 3 bases, leaving 18 bases between them. There are 15 residues in the CDR3. CDR3 sequence: CASRLEGQYLYEQYF. The CDR3 nucleotides read TGTGCCAGCAGATTGGAGGGACAGTATCTCTACGAGCAGTACTTC.

The chain carries TRBV7-9 and TRBJ1-2; TRBD1 matches at 9 bases. The CDR3 totals 16 residues. Germline CDR1 SEHNR, CDR2 FQNEAQ (reference sequence). Germline trimming cut 2 bases from V and 2 bases from J; bases unmatched to any gene: 6. DNA for the CDR3: TGTGCCAGCAGCTTAATTTGGACAGGGGTGAACTATGGCTACACCTTC. Its translation is CASSLIWTGVNYGYTF. The whole variable domain, remainder taken from reference TRBV7-9 and TRBJ1-2, is DTGVSQNPRHKITKRGQNVTFRCDPISEHNRLYWYRQTLGQGPEFLTYFQNEAQLEKSRLLSDRFSAERPKGSFSTLEIQRTEQGDSAMYLCASSLIWTGVNYGYTFGSGTRLTVV.

The rearrangement uses TRBV6-5 and TRBJ2-7, with D perhaps TRBD1 (5 bases). Germline CDR1 reads MNHEY; CDR2 reads SVGAGI. V lost 6 bases, J lost 2 bases, and 17 bases lay in between. This CDR3 comprises 15 residues. The CDR3, as DNA: TGTGCCAGCAGGCTGACAGTTGATTTAACCTACGAGCAGTACTTC. Encoded protein: CASRLTVDLTYEQYF.

The table lists this clone with a few counts. J is TRBJ1-5 and V is TRBV19; D may be TRBD1 (6 bases). Germline V CDR1 and CDR2: LNHDA, SQIVND (reference sequence). The length of the CDR3 is 14 residues. V was trimmed by 5 bases and J by 4 bases, leaving 12 bases between them. The CDR3 spells CASSQQGRNQPQHF. The CDR3 nucleotides are TGTGCCAGTAGTCAACAGGGCCGGAATCAGCCCCAGCATTTT. The variable domain in full, with the rest retrieved from reference TRBV19 and TRBJ1-5, is DGGITQSPKYLFRKEGQNVTLSCEQNLNHDAMYWYRQDPGQGLRLIYYSQIVNDFQKGDIAEGYSVSREKKESFPLTVTSAQKNPTAFYLCASSQQGRNQPQHFGDGTRLSIL.

This chain joins TRBV28 and TRBJ2-1; maybe TRBD2 (5 bases). The CDR3 is 15 amino acids. The germline V gene has CDR1 MDHEN and CDR2 SYDVKM. V lost 1 base and J 2 bases, leaving 9 bases between the germline ends. The CDR3 DNA reads as TGTGCCAGCAGTTTATATAGCGATCCCTACAATGAGCAGTTCTTC. As protein: CASSLYSDPYNEQFF.